Listed here is a single T cell receptor (beta chain). The target of this receptor is not known. Base qualities were left out, and no much larger clone turns up one base away. TCRbeta CDR3 regions were amplified from genomic DNA using the immunoSEQ Assay, a bias-controlled multiplex PCR. The original methods were these. Within the assay, amplification of reference gene primers was used to estimate how many nucleated cells each sample contained. To quantify the absolute abundance of each unique TCRbeta CDR3 rearrangement, sequence reads were collapsed and filtered. For each sample, productive Simpson clonality was calculated as the square root of Simpson's diversity index across productive rearrangements. Held by TCRdb, this immuneACCESS table contains in-frame sequences only and omits some clones. Under half of the omission traces to an unresolved V gene where checked; the cause of the rest is unknown. V and J calls and clone size follow that table, whereas D and trimming were derived from the DNA. In all, the sample holds 150,000 to 200,000 clones, and nearly 85% of those were seen once. The leading ten clones occupy 5.2% of the sample.

The sample is drawn from a study of blood T cell repertoires in COVID-19 (dated by TCRdb to 2019 to 2021). In the study overall: Collaborator samples came from the United States, Italy and Spain and covered acute and convalescent phases of COVID-19. The material from the prospective study consisted of cDNA or gDNA derived from T cells, B-cell-depleted T cells, or PBMCs. Subjects who had been exposed to COVID-19, were actively infected with it, or had recovered from it provided the deeply sampled blood TCRbeta repertoires that made up the dataset. The repertoires were made available in a free public database intended to serve as a resource for research on the immune response to SARS-CoV-2. The samples were drawn from the first 160 participants of the ongoing ImmuneRACE study and from 950 to 1,500 subjects provided by 6 global collaborators. Sample metadata almost always included a de-identified subject ID, COVID-19 status, age in years and sex. HLA class I and class II types, where available, came from metadata supplied by the sample provider rather than from assay-based typing. Study-level results and caveats: How much clinical and demographic metadata was included differed by source and by participant, and the metadata was provided uncurated.

Spanning cysteine to phenylalanine, the CDR3 consists of 17 amino acids. Only the CDR3 DNA is retained, 51 bases long and in frame from the first base. Whole blood was collected in K2EDTA tubes by collaborating institutions according to the institutions' own protocols. For TCRbeta analysis, collaborator samples were shipped as frozen whole blood, as isolated PBMCs, or as DNA extracted from either sample type. Sequencing was performed on peripheral blood. This TCR derives from a woman aged 25 to 39 with acute or convalescent COVID-19. The V gene is TRBV7-5 and the J gene is TRBJ2-7; no check of the table's D call, TRBD1, against the DNA was made. TRBV7-5 is designated a pseudogene. DNA sequence: TGTGTCAGAAGTTTCGGACAGACTGAGAGGGCATCCTACGAGCAGTACTTC. It codes for CVRSFGQTERASYEQYF.